This TCR beta chain was recorded in a study of control samples from healthy donors and cancer patients. Assay: immunoSEQ multiplex PCR; the TCRdb copy retains only in-frame clones and omits some. The sample shows approximately 120,000 clones, 75% to 90% of them seen only once. Per the germline V gene, CDR1 is SGDLS and CDR2 is YYNGEE. Trimming removed 3 bases from V and 4 bases from J; junction bases left unmatched: 9. The CDR3 sequence is 16 residues long. This clonotype was sampled from a woman between 50 and 59 years old in good health. The rearrangement links TRBV9 to TRBJ2-1, with 8 bases fitting TRBD2. What was sequenced was blood. CDR3 region: CASSDSLLAVYNEQFF. The CDR3 region has the DNA TGTGCCAGCAGCGACAGCTTACTAGCGGTATACAATGAGCAGTTCTTC.